The 25 T cell receptor beta chains below all came from one sample that was sequenced in a study of CD8 T cells in Susac syndrome (dated by TCRdb to about 2019). The library was made by the immunoSEQ multiplex PCR assay. RNA was extracted using the RNeasy kit, and roughly 0.45 to 1 microgram was reverse transcribed with random hexamers. TCRdb redid the processing of the public reads, applying fastp at Q25 and MiXCR, and retained in-frame beta chains. All rows with the same CDR3 protein become a single entry with the most common DNA and genes. Recorded for this sample are around 200,000 distinct CDR3 sequences; approximately 94% of them occurred a single time. Roughly 0.095% of the sample goes to the ten largest clones. Sequencing used CD4+ T cells from PBMCs. These receptors were taken from a human donor with multiple sclerosis.

J is TRBJ2-3 and V is TRBV3-1; no reliable D call. Trimming took off 4 bases at V and 6 bases at J, with 14 bases between the two ends. The germline gives CDR1 LGHDT, CDR2 YNNKEL (reference sequence). The CDR3 totals 14 residues. The CDR3 DNA sequence: TGTGCCAGCAGCCTGGACGGGCGAGCGGATACGCAGTATTTT. Encoded protein: CASSLDGRADTQYF.

The chain employs TRBV19 and TRBJ2-6, with D uncertain. Germline CDR1 and CDR2: LNHDA and SQIVND (reference sequence). V was trimmed by 7 bases and J by 4 bases, leaving 8 bases between them. The CDR3 is 13 residues long. CDR3 residues: CASTAFGANVLTF. The DNA of the CDR3 is TGTGCCAGTACCGCGTTCGGGGCCAACGTCCTGACTTTC. Variable domain in full (rest from reference TRBV19 and TRBJ2-6): DGGITQSPKYLFRKEGQNVTLSCEQNLNHDAMYWYRQDPGQGLRLIYYSQIVNDFQKGDIAEGYSVSREKKESFPLTVTSAQKNPTAFYLCASTAFGANVLTFGAGSRLTVL.

This clonotype has just one count. CDR3 region: CASSAGGLQETQYF. Written as DNA, the CDR3 is TGTGCCAGCAGCGCCGGGGGGTTACAAGAGACCCAGTACTTC. V gene TRBV9 combines with J gene TRBJ2-5; 7 bases align to TRBD2. The germline CDR1 and CDR2 sequences are SGDLS and YYNGEE. V lost 3 bases and J lost 2; bases outside the gene matches: 4. CDR3 size: 14 residues.

This chain links TRBV3-1 with TRBJ1-6, with 7 bases identical to TRBD1. This CDR3 is 13 amino acids long. V trimming: 6 bases; J trimming: 9 bases; junction bases outside the gene matches: 5. CDR1 is LGHDT and CDR2 is YNNKEL in the germline V gene (reference sequence). The CDR3 loop reads CASSRDSGSPLHF. The CDR3 region has the DNA TGTGCCAGCAGTCGGGACAGCGGTTCACCCCTCCACTTT.

J is TRBJ2-7 and V is TRBV6-5, with 7 bases that match TRBD2. Germline CDR1 is MNHEY and CDR2 is SVGAGI. The CDR3 loop spans 16 amino acids. After removal of 2 bases from V and 4 bases from J, the junction contained 11 bases not matched to a gene. CDR3 DNA sequence: TGTGCCAGCAGTTACCGGCCCGGGACTACCTTTTACGAGCAGTACTTC. As protein: CASSYRPGTTFYEQYF.

This clonotype came up a few times. V and J are TRBV28 and TRBJ2-5; perhaps TRBD1 as D (5 bases). The germline gives CDR1 MDHEN, CDR2 SYDVKM. V was cut by 2 bases and J by 4 bases, with 5 bases left in between. This CDR3 has 12 residues. The CDR3 nucleotides read TGTGCCAGCAGTTTACAGGGAGAGACCCAGTACTTC. Translated: CASSLQGETQYF.

The gene calls are TRBV4-1 and TRBJ2-1; D gene unclear. Germline V gene sequence: CDR1 MGHRA, CDR2 YSYEKL. CDR3 length: 14 residues. Deletions cut 1 base from V and 4 bases from J, with 8 bases between. Here the CDR3 DNA reads TGCGCCAGCAGCCAAGCAAGTTATTACAATGAGCAGTTCTTC. Encoded protein: CASSQASYYNEQFF.

The chain combines TRBV7-2 with TRBJ2-3; 9 positions agree with TRBD2. This CDR3 comprises 16 residues. Unmatched junction bases numbered 7, after V lost 3 bases and J lost 3 bases. Germline V gene lookup returns CDR1 SGHTA and CDR2 FQGNSA. CDR3 in amino acids: CASSFDSSGETDTQYF. The CDR3 DNA reads as TGTGCCAGCAGCTTCGATTCTAGCGGGGAGACAGATACGCAGTATTTT.

The chain has TRBV30 and TRBJ2-6, with D perhaps being TRBD1 or TRBD2 (5 bases each). The CDR3 runs 16 residues. V was clipped by 0 bases and J by 0 bases, with 9 bases between them. CDR1 and CDR2 (germline): GTSNPN, SVGIG (reference sequence). The chain's CDR3 is CAWSVGTSSGANVLTF. Written as DNA, the CDR3 is TGTGCCTGGAGTGTCGGGACCTCCTCTGGGGCCAACGTCCTGACTTTC.

This chain connects TRBV15 to TRBJ1-6; D not resolved. This CDR3 has 15 residues. Germline V gene sequence: CDR1 LNHNV, CDR2 YYDKDF (reference sequence). V was clipped by 2 bases and J by 9 bases, with 14 bases between them. The CDR3 region is CATSRPARLGSPLHF. CDR3 coding DNA: TGTGCCACCAGCAGACCCGCCAGGCTTGGTTCACCCCTCCACTTT.

The J gene is TRBJ1-1, the V gene TRBV3-1, with D tentatively TRBD1 (5 bases). This CDR3 contains 15 residues. The V and J ends lost 8 bases and 2 bases respectively, with 18 bases between them. CDR1 LGHDT and CDR2 YNNKEL come from the germline V gene (reference sequence). The CDR3 protein is CASQPGLGTNTEAFF. In nucleotides, the CDR3 is TGTGCCAGCCAGCCGGGATTGGGGACTAACACTGAAGCTTTCTTT. The full variable domain, in which reference TRBV3-1 and TRBJ1-1 provide the parts outside the CDR3, is DTAVSQTPKYLVTQMGNDKSIKCEQNLGHDTMYWYKQDSKKFLKIMFSYNNKELIINETVPNRFSPKSPDKAHLNLHINSLELGDSAVYFCASQPGLGTNTEAFFGQGTRLTVV.

The genes are TRBV7-9 and TRBJ2-5; D possibly corresponds to TRBD1 (6 bases). Germline V gene lookup returns CDR1 SEHNR and CDR2 FQNEAQ (reference sequence). This CDR3 has 13 residues. The germline V and J ends were trimmed by 5 bases and 5 bases, with 12 bases remaining between them. CDR3 nucleotides: TGTGCCAGCAGCCCACAGGGAGTGGAGACCCAGTACTTC. It yields the protein CASSPQGVETQYF.

Here the CDR3 reads CASSLAGVGEAFF. CDR3 DNA sequence: TGTGCCAGCAGTTTAGCAGGGGTCGGGGAAGCTTTCTTT. V is TRBV27 and J is TRBJ1-1, with a possible D match to TRBD1 (6 bases). Germline V lookup: CDR1 MNHEY, CDR2 SMNVEV (reference sequence). The CDR3 totals 13 residues. V lost 2 bases and J 8 bases, leaving 12 bases between the germline ends.

This rearrangement joins TRBV20-1 to TRBJ2-1; D not certain. V was pared by 5 bases and J by 2 bases, with 19 bases between. Germline CDR1 is DFQATT and CDR2 is SNEGSKA (reference sequence). This CDR3 spans 16 amino acids. The CDR3, as DNA: TGCAGTGCTCCAAACCATCAGCTAGGCCCCTACAATGAGCAGTTCTTC. Translated: CSAPNHQLGPYNEQFF.

The genes are TRBV1 and TRBJ2-1; the table's TRBD2 call for D was not verified on the DNA. TRBV1 is marked as a pseudogene. The CDR3 is 17 amino acids. This chain's CDR3 is CTSSQEGLAGSANEQFF. As DNA, the CDR3 is TGCACCAGCAGCCAAGAAGGTCTAGCGGGGAGTGCCAATGAGCAGTTCTTC.

J is TRBJ1-5 and V is TRBV10-3; no clear D gene. The germline gives CDR1 ENHRY, CDR2 SYGVKD. The CDR3 runs 15 residues. Trimming stripped 6 bases from V and 0 bases from J, with 12 bases between. The CDR3 nucleotides are TGTGCCATCAGCGGCGGTCAGGATAGCAATCAGCCCCAGCATTTT. This codes for CAISGGQDSNQPQHF.

The chain employs TRBV4-1 and TRBJ2-7; no firm D call. Trimming left V 3 bases short and J 7 bases short, with 13 bases between. The CDR3 consists of 13 residues. From germline, CDR1 is MGHRA and CDR2 YSYEKL. In DNA form, the CDR3 reads TGCGCCAGCAGCCAGACCCTACCCATGGAGCAGTACTTC. Translated: CASSQTLPMEQYF.

The rearrangement links TRBV30 to TRBJ1-3; 10 nucleotides line up with TRBD1. CDR1 and CDR2 (germline): GTSNPN, SVGIG (reference sequence). The CDR3 sequence is 16 residues long. V shed 0 bases and J 0 bases; nucleotides not matched to a gene: 2. The CDR3 spells CAWSVRDRGSGNTIYF. As DNA, the CDR3 is TGTGCCTGGAGTGTACGGGACAGGGGCTCTGGAAACACCATATATTTT.

This clonotype was picked up one time. The rearrangement uses TRBV25-1 and TRBJ1-4; the D gene is possibly TRBD1 (6 bases). Germline CDR1 is MGHDK and CDR2 is SYGVNS. V lost 3 bases, J lost 5 bases, and 10 bases lay in between. The CDR3 has 14 amino acids. CDR3 in DNA: TGTGCCAGCAGTGATCGGAGGGGGAATGAAAAACTGTTTTTT. This encodes CASSDRRGNEKLFF.

The chain combines TRBV6-5 with TRBJ1-6; TRBD1 agrees at 10 bases. Per the germline V gene, CDR1 is MNHEY and CDR2 is SVGAGI. This CDR3 contains 15 residues. V lost 7 bases to trimming and J lost 7 bases; unmatched junction nucleotides: 7. CDR3 protein: CASKRRQGANSPLHF. The CDR3 DNA follows: TGTGCCAGCAAAAGGAGACAGGGGGCGAATTCACCCCTCCACTTT.

J is TRBJ1-5 and V is TRBV6-2 or TRBV6-3; 7 nucleotides align to TRBD1. The CDR3 extends over 14 amino acids. Germline V gene data show CDR1 as MNHEY and CDR2 as SVGEGT. V shed 5 bases, J shed 9 bases, and the junction held 10 bases outside the gene matches. The CDR3 region is CASSIQTGSRPQHF. DNA of the CDR3: TGTGCCAGCAGTATACAGACAGGGTCACGGCCCCAGCATTTT.

The gene calls are TRBV7-2 and TRBJ2-1; unclear D gene. This CDR3 is built from 16 residues. Per the germline V gene, CDR1 is SGHTA and CDR2 is FQGNSA. Trimming pared 4 bases from V and 10 bases from J, leaving 23 bases between. The chain's CDR3 is CASSWRSGLTATEQFF. The CDR3 nucleotides are TGTGCCAGCAGCTGGAGATCGGGCCTCACCGCGACCGAGCAGTTCTTC.

CDR3 in DNA: TGTGCCAGCATTCCCCACCGAGGCTACGAGCAGTACTTC. It is translated as CASIPHRGYEQYF. V is TRBV6-1 and J is TRBJ2-7; D is uncertain. Germline CDR1 reads MNHNS; CDR2 reads SASEGT. The CDR3 extends over 13 amino acids. V lost 7 bases to trimming and J lost 3 bases, with 13 bases between them.

The DNA of the CDR3 is TGTGCCAGCAGTTTATTACCGGGGGTCGGGACTGAAGCTTTCTTT. This gives the protein CASSLLPGVGTEAFF. The chain links TRBV27 to TRBJ1-1; D is perhaps TRBD1 (5 bases). The CDR3 loop spans 15 amino acids. Trimming took 1 base from V and 5 from J, leaving 14 bases between them. Germline CDR1 and CDR2: MNHEY and SMNVEV (reference sequence).

This clonotype was picked up a small number of times. This chain joins TRBV7-8 and TRBJ1-5; no firm D call. The germline V gene has CDR1 SGHVS and CDR2 FQNEAQ. This CDR3 comprises 13 residues. V was clipped by 4 bases and J by 0 bases, with 4 bases between them. The CDR3 sequence is CASSWDSNQPQHF. CDR3 coding DNA: TGTGCCAGCAGCTGGGATAGCAATCAGCCCCAGCATTTT.